Following are 5 T cell receptor beta chains from one sample sequenced in a study of T cell responses to AZD1222 COVID-19 vaccine. The method was immunoSEQ multiplex PCR; TCRdb's version includes in-frame clones alone and lacks a portion of them. Of about 94,000 clones in the sample, 85% were seen once. Specimen: peripheral blood, collected 28 days after the second AZD1222 dose. These receptors all come from an adult who received the AZD1222 COVID-19 vaccine.

This rearrangement joins TRBV30 to TRBJ1-6, with D perhaps TRBD1 (6 bases). The germline V gene has CDR1 GTSNPN and CDR2 SVGIG (reference sequence). CDR3 length: 18 residues. V shed 2 bases and J shed 9 bases, with 26 bases lying between them. CDR3 sequence reads: CAWSTPPTGRMGSSPLHF. The CDR3 nucleotides read TGTGCCTGGAGTACACCACCGACAGGAAGGATGGGAAGTTCACCCCTCCACTTT.

This rearrangement joins TRBV2 to TRBJ1-2; 8 nucleotides line up with TRBD1. CDR1 is SNHLY, CDR2 FYNNEI, per germline. J gave up 6 bases and V 8 bases, and 5 bases lay outside the gene matches. The CDR3 consists of 12 residues. CDR3 bases: TGTGCCAGCGGACAGGGTAATGATGGCTACACCTTC. Its protein product is CASGQGNDGYTF.

J is TRBJ1-2 and V is TRBV24-1, with TRBD1 identical over 7 bases. This CDR3 spans 14 amino acids. Germline values: CDR1 KGHDR, CDR2 SFDVKD. With 4 bases clipped from V and 8 bases from J, the junction kept 9 bases outside the gene matches. CDR3 DNA sequence: TGTGCCACCAGTGACCCCAGGGGGGCTCGGGGCTACACCTTC. As protein: CATSDPRGARGYTF.

This chain joins TRBV19 and TRBJ2-2; the match to TRBD2 covers 7 bases. The length of the CDR3 is 14 residues. V dropped 4 bases and J dropped 4; count of bases not matched to a gene: 3. Germline assignment: CDR1 LNHDA and CDR2 SQIVND (reference sequence). CDR3 amino acids: CASSTAGFTGELFF. CDR3 coding DNA: TGTGCCAGTAGTACAGCGGGGTTCACCGGGGAGCTGTTTTTT.

The V gene is TRBV19, the J gene TRBJ1-4, with D unresolved. Trimming took 6 bases from V and 8 from J, leaving 10 bases between them. The CDR3 is 12 residues long. Germline CDR1 is LNHDA and CDR2 is SQIVND (reference sequence). CDR3 bases: TGTGCCAGTAGCAAGGGTCGGGAAAAACTGTTTTTT. The encoded protein is CASSKGREKLFF.